This is a list of T cell receptor beta chains from one sample in a study of shared clonotypes between healthy human individuals. Assay used: immunoSEQ multiplex PCR; TCRdb lists only in-frame clones, some missing. This sample has under 550,000 clones, with 95% to 97% found just once. The specimen sequenced was naive CD4+ T cells sorted from blood. These receptors were obtained from a woman aged 30 to 39 in good health. Both conserved end residues are part of each CDR3.

V: TRBV4-2; J: TRBJ1-5; length: 14; CDR3: CASSQDMQGLTQHF
V: TRBV25-1; J: TRBJ2-7; length: 18; CDR3: CASSEGTQGGLLLSKQYF
V: TRBV6-6; J: TRBJ1-2; length: 14; CDR3: CASRDEPRNMGYTF
V: TRBV28; J: TRBJ2-7; length: 14; CDR3: CASSSGTGRYEQYF
V: TRBV5-1; J: TRBJ1-1; length: 14; CDR3: CASSVDRMNTEAFF
V: TRBV14; J: TRBJ2-7; length: 13; CDR3: CASRRGWGGEQYF
V: TRBV6-1; J: TRBJ2-2; length: 15; CDR3: CASSEQGIAAGELFF
V: TRBV18; J: TRBJ2-2; length: 16; CDR3: CASSPISGSLTGELFF
V: TRBV7-2; J: TRBJ2-5; length: 11; CDR3: CASSSGETQYF
V: TRBV5-1; J: TRBJ2-7; length: 15; CDR3: CASSVRWGREYEQYF